This T cell receptor beta chain was captured in a study of control samples from healthy donors and cancer patients. V was pared by 8 bases and J by 6 bases, with 16 bases between. This CDR3 has 13 amino acids. Germline V CDR1 and CDR2: SGHTA, FQGNSA. Sequencing used immunoSEQ multiplex PCR; TCRdb keeps in-frame clones, though not all of them. The sample includes about 150,000 clones, around 94% of them seen just once. This clonotype originated in a man aged 55 to 69 with colorectal cancer. V usage is TRBV7-2 and J usage is TRBJ1-1; weak D call: TRBD1 (5 bases). The sample was PBMCs. The CDR3 sequence: CASRFPRGAEAFF. CDR3 coding DNA: TGTGCCAGCCGTTTCCCACGGGGGGCTGAAGCTTTCTTT.